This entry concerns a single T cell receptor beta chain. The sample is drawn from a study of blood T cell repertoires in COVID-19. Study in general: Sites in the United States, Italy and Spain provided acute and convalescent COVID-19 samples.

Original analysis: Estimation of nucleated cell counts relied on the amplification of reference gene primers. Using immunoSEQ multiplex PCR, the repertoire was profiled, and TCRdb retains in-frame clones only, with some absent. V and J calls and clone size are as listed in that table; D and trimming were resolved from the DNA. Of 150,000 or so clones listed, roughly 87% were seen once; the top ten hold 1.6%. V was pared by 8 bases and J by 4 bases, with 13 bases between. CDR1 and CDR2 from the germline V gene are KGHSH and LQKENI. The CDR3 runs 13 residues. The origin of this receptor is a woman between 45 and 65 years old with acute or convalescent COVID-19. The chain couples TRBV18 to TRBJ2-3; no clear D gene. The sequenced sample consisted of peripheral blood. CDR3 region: CASPNLEADTQYF. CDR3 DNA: TGTGCCAGCCCAAACCTTGAGGCAGATACGCAGTATTTT.